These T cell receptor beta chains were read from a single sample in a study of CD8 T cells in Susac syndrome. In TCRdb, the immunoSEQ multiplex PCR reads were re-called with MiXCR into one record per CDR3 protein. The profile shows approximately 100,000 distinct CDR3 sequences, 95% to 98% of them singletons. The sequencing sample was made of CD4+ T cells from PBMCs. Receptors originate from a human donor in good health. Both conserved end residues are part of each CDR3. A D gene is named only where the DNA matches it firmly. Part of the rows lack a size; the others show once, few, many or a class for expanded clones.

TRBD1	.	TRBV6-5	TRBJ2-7	CASSYGTGAYEQYF	TGTGCCAGCAGTTACGGGACAGGGGCGTACGAGCAGTACTTC
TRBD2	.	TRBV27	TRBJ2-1	CASSLWGTSGGLEYNEQFF	TGTGCCAGCAGTTTATGGGGGACTAGCGGGGGGCTCGAGTACAATGAGCAGTTCTTC
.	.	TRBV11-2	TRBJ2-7	CASSTTGQNLYEQYF	TGTGCCAGCAGCACTACGGGGCAAAACCTGTACGAGCAGTACTTC
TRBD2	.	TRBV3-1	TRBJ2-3	CASSQEGGSLDTQYF	TGTGCCAGCAGCCAAGAGGGCGGGAGCTTGGATACGCAGTATTTT
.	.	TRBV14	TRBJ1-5	CASSQGWDQPQHF	TGTGCCAGCAGCCAAGGGTGGGATCAGCCCCAGCATTTT
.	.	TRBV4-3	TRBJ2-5	CASSHKWRETQYF	TGCGCCAGCAGCCACAAATGGAGAGAGACCCAGTACTTC
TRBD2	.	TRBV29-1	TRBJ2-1	CSVTPRTSGINEQFF	TGCAGCGTTACCCCCCGGACTAGCGGGATCAATGAGCAGTTCTTC
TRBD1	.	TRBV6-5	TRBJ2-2	CASSYSRTGHTGELFF	TGTGCCAGCAGTTACTCGCGGACAGGGCACACCGGGGAGCTGTTTTTT
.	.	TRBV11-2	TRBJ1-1	CASSLRGGRSNTEAFF	TGTGCCAGCAGCTTACGTGGAGGGCGATCCAACACTGAAGCTTTCTTT
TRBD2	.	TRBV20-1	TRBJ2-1	CSARDGGLPYNEQFF	TGCAGTGCTAGAGATGGGGGACTACCCTACAATGAGCAGTTCTTC
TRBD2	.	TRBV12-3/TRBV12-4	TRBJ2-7	CASSEGTSGFYEQYF	TGTGCCAGCAGCGAAGGGACTAGCGGGTTCTACGAGCAGTACTTC
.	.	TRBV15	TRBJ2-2	CATSRDRWGDRSELFF	TGTGCCACCAGCAGAGATCGATGGGGTGACCGGTCTGAGCTGTTTTTT
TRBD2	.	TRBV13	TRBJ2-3	CASSLGGLGVIDTQYF	TGTGCCAGCAGCTTAGGGGGACTAGGGGTAATAGATACGCAGTATTTT
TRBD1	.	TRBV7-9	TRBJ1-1	CASSLGGQGANTEAFF	TGTGCCAGCAGCTTAGGGGGGCAGGGGGCCAACACTGAAGCTTTCTTT
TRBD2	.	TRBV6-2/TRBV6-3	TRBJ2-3	CASSYGPAGAPDTQYF	TGTGCCAGCAGTTACGGTCCAGCGGGAGCTCCAGATACGCAGTATTTT
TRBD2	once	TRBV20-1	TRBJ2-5	CSARPLAGVKETQYF	TGCAGTGCTAGACCACTAGCGGGGGTTAAAGAGACCCAGTACTTC
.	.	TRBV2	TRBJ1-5	CASSPGSNQPQHF	TGTGCCAGCAGTCCGGGGAGCAATCAGCCCCAGCATTTT
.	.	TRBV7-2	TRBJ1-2	CASSSVNYGYTF	TGTGCCAGCAGCTCAGTAAACTATGGCTACACCTTC
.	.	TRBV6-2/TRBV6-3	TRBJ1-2	CASTDSYGYTF	TGTGCCAGCACGGACAGCTATGGCTACACCTTC
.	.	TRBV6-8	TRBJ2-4	CASSTTGGGIQYF	TGTGCCAGCAGTACCACAGGTGGCGGCATTCAGTACTTC
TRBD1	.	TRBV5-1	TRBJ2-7	CASSLSTGVSEQYF	TGCGCCAGCAGCTTGTCGACAGGGGTAAGCGAGCAGTACTTC
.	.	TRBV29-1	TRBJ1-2	CSVDRGSGYTF	TGCAGCGTTGACCGAGGGTCTGGCTACACCTTC
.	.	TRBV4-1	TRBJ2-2	CASSRTGLGNGELFF	TGCGCCAGCAGCCGCACTGGCCTGGGGAACGGGGAGCTGTTTTTT
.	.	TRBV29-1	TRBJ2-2	CSVGGHNTGELFF	TGCAGCGTTGGAGGCCATAACACCGGGGAGCTGTTTTTT
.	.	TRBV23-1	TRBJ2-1	CASSLRGRGEARALCYNEQFF	TGCGCCAGCAGTCTCCGTGGACGGGGAGAAGCTCGGGCTCTTTGCTACAATGAGCAGTTCTTC
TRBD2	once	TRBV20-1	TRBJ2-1	CSAPRAWTSPSYNEQFF	TGCAGTGCCCCTAGGGCCTGGACTAGTCCCTCCTACAATGAGCAGTTCTTC
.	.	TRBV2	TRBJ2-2	CATSPDRLSTGELFF	TGTGCCACCTCCCCGGACAGACTTTCCACCGGGGAGCTGTTTTTT
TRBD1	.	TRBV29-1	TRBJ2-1	CSVDAGGRDEQFF	TGCAGCGTTGACGCAGGGGGCAGGGATGAGCAGTTCTTC
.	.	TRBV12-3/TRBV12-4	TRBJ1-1	CASSLTGMVTEAFF	TGTGCCAGCAGTTTAACAGGGATGGTGACTGAAGCTTTCTTT
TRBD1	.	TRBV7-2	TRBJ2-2	CASSLLDRATGELFF	TGTGCCAGCAGCTTATTGGACAGGGCCACCGGGGAGCTGTTTTTT
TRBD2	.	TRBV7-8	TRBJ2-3	CASSYGLAGYDTQYF	TGTGCCAGCAGCTACGGACTAGCGGGGTACGATACGCAGTATTTT
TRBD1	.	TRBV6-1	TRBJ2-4	CASSGGDRDPKNIQYF	TGTGCCAGCAGTGGTGGGGACAGGGACCCCAAAAACATTCAGTACTTC
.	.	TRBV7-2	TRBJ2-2	CATHTGVGTGELFF	TGTGCCACCCACACGGGAGTGGGGACCGGGGAGCTGTTTTTT
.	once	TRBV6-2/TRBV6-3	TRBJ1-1	CASSYGRIMNTEAFF	TGTGCCAGCAGCTACGGACGGATCATGAACACTGAAGCTTTCTTT
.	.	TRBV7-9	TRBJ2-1	CASSLAPTLYNEQFF	TGTGCCAGCAGCTTAGCCCCGACCCTCTACAATGAGCAGTTCTTC
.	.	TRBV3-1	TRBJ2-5	CASSQGRGSIKKETQYF	TGTGCCAGCAGCCAAGGCAGAGGGTCGATAAAAAAAGAGACCCAGTACTTC
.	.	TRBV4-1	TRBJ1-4	CASSQQGKDNEKLFF	TGCGCCAGCAGCCAGCAGGGAAAGGATAATGAAAAACTGTTTTTT
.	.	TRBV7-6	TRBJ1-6	CASSLAASSYNSPLHF	TGTGCCAGCAGCTTAGCCGCCAGCTCCTATAATTCACCCCTCCACTTT
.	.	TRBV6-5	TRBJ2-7	CASKDGSYEQYF	TGTGCCAGCAAGGACGGGTCCTACGAGCAGTACTTC
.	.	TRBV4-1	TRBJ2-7	CASSARSGTAESGGSEQYF	TGCGCCAGCAGCGCCCGCTCCGGGACAGCGGAAAGTGGAGGGAGCGAGCAGTACTTC
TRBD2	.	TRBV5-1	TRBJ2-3	CASKRTSLSADTQYF	TGCGCCAGCAAACGGACTAGCCTCTCCGCAGATACGCAGTATTTT
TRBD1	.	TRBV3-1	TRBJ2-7	CASSPGTGAYEQYF	TGTGCCAGCAGCCCTGGGACAGGGGCCTACGAGCAGTACTTC